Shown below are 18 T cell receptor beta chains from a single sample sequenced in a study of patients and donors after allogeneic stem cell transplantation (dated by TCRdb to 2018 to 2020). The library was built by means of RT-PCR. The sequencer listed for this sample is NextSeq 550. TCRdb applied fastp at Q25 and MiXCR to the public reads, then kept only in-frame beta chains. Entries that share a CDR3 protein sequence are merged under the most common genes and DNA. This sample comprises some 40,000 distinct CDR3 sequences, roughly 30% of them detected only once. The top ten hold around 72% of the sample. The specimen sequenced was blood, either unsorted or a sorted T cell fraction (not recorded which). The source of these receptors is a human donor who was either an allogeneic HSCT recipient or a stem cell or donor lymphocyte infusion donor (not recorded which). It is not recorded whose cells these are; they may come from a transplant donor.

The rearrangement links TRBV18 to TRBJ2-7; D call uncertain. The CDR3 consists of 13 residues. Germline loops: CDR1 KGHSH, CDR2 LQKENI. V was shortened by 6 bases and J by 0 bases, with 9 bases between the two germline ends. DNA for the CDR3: TGTGCCAGCTCTAACCCCGGCTCCTACGAGCAGTACTTC. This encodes CASSNPGSYEQYF.

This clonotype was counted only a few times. Here the CDR3 reads CSLVTANTDTQYF. For the CDR3, the DNA is TGCAGCTTAGTGACAGCGAACACAGATACGCAGTATTTT. The chain carries TRBV20-1 and TRBJ2-3, with a possible D match to TRBD1 (5 bases). Germline V lookup: CDR1 DFQATT, CDR2 SNEGSKA (reference sequence). The CDR3 is 13 amino acids.

The CDR3 here is CAISSRGEETQYF. The CDR3 DNA reads TGTGCCATCAGTTCAAGAGGAGAAGAGACCCAGTACTTC. V usage is TRBV10-3 and J usage is TRBJ2-5; D is unclear. V lost 5 bases to trimming and J lost 3 bases, with 10 bases between them. This CDR3 contains 13 residues. CDR1 is ENHRY and CDR2 is SYGVKD in the germline V gene.

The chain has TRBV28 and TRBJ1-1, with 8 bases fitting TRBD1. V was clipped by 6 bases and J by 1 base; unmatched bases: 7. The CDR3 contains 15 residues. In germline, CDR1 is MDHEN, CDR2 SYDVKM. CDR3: CASRPGQVQNTEAFF. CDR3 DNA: TGTGCCAGCAGGCCGGGACAGGTCCAGAACACTGAAGCTTTCTTT. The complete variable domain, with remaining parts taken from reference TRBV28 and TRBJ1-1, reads DVKVTQSSRYLVKRTGEKVFLECVQDMDHENMFWYRQDPGLGLRLIYFSYDVKMKEKGDIPEGYSVSREKKERFSLILESASTNQTSMYLCASRPGQVQNTEAFFGQGTRLTVV.

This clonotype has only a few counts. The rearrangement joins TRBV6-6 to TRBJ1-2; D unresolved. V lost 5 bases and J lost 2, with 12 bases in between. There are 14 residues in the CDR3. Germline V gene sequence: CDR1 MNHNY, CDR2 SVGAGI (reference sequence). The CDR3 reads CASSNTNMNYGYTF. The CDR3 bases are TGTGCCAGCAGTAATACGAACATGAACTATGGCTACACCTTC.

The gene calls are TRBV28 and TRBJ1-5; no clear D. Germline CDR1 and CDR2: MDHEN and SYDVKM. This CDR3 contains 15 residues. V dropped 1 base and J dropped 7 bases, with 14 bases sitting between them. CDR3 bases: TGTGCCAGCAGTTTATCTGCGGTGTTGGGGCAGCCCCAGCATTTT. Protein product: CASSLSAVLGQPQHF.

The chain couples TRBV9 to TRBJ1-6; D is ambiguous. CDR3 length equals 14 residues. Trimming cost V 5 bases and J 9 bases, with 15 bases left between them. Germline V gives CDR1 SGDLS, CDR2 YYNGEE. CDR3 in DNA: TGTGCCAGCAGTTCTCAAGTAAGAGCTTCACCCCTCCACTTT. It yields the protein CASSSQVRASPLHF.

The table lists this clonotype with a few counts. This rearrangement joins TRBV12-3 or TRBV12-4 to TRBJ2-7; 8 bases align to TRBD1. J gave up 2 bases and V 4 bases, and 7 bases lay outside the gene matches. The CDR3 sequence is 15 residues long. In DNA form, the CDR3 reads TGTGCCAGCAGTTGGACAGGGAAAGGCCCCTACGAGCAGTACTTC. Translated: CASSWTGKGPYEQYF.

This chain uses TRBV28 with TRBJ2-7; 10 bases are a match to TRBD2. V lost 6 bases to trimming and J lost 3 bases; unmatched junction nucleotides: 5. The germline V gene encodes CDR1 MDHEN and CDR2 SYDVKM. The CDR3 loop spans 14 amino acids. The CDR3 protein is CASRPTSGVYEQYF. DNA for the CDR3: TGTGCCAGCAGGCCCACTAGCGGGGTCTACGAGCAGTACTTC.

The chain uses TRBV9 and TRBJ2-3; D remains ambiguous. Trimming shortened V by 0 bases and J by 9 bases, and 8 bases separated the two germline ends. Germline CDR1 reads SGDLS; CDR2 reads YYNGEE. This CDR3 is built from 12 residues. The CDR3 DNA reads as TGTGCCAGCAGCGTAGATGGGGAAACGCAGTATTTT. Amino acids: CASSVDGETQYF.

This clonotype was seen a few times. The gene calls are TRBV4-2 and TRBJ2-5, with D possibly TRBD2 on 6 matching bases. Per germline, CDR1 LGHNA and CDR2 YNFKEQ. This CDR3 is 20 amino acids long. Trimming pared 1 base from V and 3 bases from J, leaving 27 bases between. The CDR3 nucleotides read TGTGCCAGCAGCCAAGGTTGGAAGACTAGTTTACGGGATGAGGAAGAGACCCAGTACTTC. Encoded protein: CASSQGWKTSLRDEEETQYF.

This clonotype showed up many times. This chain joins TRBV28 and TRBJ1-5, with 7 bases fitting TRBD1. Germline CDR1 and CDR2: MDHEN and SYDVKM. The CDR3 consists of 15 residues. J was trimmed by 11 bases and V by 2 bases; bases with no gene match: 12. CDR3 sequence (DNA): TGTGCCAGCAGTTTACCCCGACAGGGCGCGGTTGCCCAGCATTTT. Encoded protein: CASSLPRQGAVAQHF. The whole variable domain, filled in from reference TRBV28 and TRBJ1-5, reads DVKVTQSSRYLVKRTGEKVFLECVQDMDHENMFWYRQDPGLGLRLIYFSYDVKMKEKGDIPEGYSVSREKKERFSLILESASTNQTSMYLCASSLPRQGAVAQHFGDGTRLSIL.

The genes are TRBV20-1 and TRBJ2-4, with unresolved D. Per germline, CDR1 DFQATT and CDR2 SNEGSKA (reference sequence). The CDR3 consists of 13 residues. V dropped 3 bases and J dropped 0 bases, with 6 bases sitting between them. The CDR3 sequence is CSASDLAKNIQYF. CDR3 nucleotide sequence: TGCAGTGCTAGCGACTTAGCCAAAAACATTCAGTACTTC.

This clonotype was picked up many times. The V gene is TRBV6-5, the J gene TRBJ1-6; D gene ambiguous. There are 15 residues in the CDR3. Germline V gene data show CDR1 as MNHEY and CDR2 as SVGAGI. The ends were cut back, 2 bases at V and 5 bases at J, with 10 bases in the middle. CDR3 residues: CASSYQNSHNSPLHF. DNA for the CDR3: TGTGCCAGCAGTTACCAGAATAGCCATAATTCACCCCTCCACTTT.

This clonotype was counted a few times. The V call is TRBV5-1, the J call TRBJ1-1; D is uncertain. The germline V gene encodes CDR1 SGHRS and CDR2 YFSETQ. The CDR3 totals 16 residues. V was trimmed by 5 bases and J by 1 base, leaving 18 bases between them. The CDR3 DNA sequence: TGCGCCAGCAGTTATTATGGACCCGGGAGGAACACTGAAGCTTTCTTT. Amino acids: CASSYYGPGRNTEAFF.

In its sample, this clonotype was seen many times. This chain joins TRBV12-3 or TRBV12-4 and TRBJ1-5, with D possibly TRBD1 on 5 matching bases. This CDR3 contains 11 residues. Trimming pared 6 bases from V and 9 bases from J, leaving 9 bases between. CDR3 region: CASRHTGPQHF. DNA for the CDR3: TGTGCCAGCAGACATACAGGGCCCCAGCATTTT.

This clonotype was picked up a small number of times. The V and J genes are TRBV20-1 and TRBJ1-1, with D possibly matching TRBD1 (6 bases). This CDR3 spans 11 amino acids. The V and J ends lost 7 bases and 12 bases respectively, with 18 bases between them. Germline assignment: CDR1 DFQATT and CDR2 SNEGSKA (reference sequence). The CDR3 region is CSVRVGGRSFF. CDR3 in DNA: TGCAGTGTCAGAGTGGGGGGGCGATCTTTCTTT.

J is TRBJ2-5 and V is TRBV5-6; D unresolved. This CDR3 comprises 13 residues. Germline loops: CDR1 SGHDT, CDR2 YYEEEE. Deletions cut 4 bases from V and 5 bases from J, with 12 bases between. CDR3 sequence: CASSPRQEETQYF. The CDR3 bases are TGTGCCAGCAGCCCCCGGCAGGAGGAGACCCAGTACTTC.